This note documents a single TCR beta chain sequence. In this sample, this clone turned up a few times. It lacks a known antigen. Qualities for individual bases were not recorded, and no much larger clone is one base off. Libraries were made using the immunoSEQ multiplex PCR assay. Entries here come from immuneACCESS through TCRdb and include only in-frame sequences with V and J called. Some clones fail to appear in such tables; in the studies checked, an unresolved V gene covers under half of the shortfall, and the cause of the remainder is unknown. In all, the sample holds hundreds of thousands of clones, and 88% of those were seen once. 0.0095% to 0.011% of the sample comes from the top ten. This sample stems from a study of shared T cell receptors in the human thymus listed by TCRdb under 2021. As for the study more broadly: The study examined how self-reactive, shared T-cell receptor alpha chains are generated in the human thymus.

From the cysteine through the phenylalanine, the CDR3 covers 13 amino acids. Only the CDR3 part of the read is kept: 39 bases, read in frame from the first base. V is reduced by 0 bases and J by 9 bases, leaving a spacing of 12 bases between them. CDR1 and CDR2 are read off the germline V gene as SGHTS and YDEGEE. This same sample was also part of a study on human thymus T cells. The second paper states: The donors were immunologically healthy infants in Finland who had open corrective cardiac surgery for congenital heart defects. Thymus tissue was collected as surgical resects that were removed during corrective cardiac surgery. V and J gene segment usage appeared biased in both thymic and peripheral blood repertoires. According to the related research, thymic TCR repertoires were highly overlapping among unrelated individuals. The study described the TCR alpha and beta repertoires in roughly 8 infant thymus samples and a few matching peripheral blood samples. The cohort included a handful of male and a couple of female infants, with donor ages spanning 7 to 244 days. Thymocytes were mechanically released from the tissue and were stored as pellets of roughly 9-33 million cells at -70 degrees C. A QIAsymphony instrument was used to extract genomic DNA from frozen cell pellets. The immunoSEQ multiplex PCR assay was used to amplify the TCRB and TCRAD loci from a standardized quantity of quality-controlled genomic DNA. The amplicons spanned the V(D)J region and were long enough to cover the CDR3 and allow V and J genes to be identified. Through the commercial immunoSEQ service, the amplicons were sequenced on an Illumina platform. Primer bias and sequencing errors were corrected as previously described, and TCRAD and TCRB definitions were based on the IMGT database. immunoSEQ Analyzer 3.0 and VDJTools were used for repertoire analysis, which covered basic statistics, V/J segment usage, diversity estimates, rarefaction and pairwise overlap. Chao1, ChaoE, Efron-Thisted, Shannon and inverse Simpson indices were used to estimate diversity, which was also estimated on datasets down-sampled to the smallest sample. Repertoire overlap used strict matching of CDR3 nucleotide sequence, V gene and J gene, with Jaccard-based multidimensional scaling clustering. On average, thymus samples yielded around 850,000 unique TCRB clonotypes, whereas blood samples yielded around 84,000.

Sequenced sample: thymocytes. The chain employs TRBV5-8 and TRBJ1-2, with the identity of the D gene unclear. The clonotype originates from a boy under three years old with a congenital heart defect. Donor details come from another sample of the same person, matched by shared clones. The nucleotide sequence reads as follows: TGTGCCAGCAGCTTGGAAAGGGAGCCCCGCTACACCTTC. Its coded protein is CASSLEREPRYTF.